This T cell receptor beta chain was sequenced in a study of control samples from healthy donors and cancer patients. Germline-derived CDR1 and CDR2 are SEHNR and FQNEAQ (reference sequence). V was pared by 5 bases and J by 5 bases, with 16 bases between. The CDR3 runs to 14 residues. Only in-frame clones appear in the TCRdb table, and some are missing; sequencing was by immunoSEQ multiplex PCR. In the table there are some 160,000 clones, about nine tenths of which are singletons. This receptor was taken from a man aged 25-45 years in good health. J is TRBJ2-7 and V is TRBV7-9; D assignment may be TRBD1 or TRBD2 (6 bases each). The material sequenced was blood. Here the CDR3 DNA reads TGTGCCAGCAGCCGGGCTGAGGGGGGCGACGAGCAGTACTTC. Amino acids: CASSRAEGGDEQYF.